Listed below are T cell receptor beta chains from one sample, sequenced in a study of identical twins. Via MiXCR, TCRdb re-called the 5' RACE reads, giving one row per CDR3 protein. The table lists more than 200,000 distinct CDR3 sequences, around 10% of them singletons. Material: memory (CD45RO+) T cells sorted from blood. These receptor sequences come from a woman under 30 in good health. The conserved cysteine and the conserved F or W are not part of the CDR3 here. The listing skips clone size in some rows; elsewhere it reads once, few, many or a size class.

j_call clone_size v_call cdr3_aa
TRBJ1-1 - TRBV12-3/TRBV12-4 ASSLANRNEAF
TRBJ2-2 - TRBV5-1 ASSLSFWGLLNGELF
TRBJ2-7 few TRBV15 ATSRDPGQGTEQY
TRBJ2-2 few TRBV5-5 ASTTGRTTNTGELF
TRBJ2-5 many TRBV5-1 ASSLGLAGQETQY
TRBJ1-1 many TRBV5-1 ASKEIMNTEAF
TRBJ2-7 few TRBV20-1 SATGIASGVEQY
TRBJ2-7 many TRBV5-1 ASSSSTGLPVYEQY
TRBJ2-1 - TRBV9 ASSPRAGGSYNEQF
TRBJ2-1 many TRBV12-3/TRBV12-4 ASTLDSNRGNEQF
TRBJ2-5 - TRBV11-2 ASSLGYGQQETQY
TRBJ2-3 few TRBV11-2 ASSPTRNTQY
TRBJ2-3 many TRBV12-3/TRBV12-4 ASSPRLAGTTDTQY
TRBJ2-3 - TRBV6-1 ASSESGGQY
TRBJ1-2 - TRBV5-4 ASSPRNANYGYT
TRBJ1-6 - TRBV20-1 SASPRNNNSPLH
TRBJ1-1 few TRBV29-1 SSYSGSTEAF
TRBJ2-3 few TRBV29-1 SVEGLKGTDTQY
TRBJ2-5 few TRBV7-6 ASSAGNQETQY
TRBJ2-7 few TRBV7-2 ASSLMGPYEQY
TRBJ2-1 many TRBV5-1 ASSVTSGSYNEQF
TRBJ2-1 - TRBV12-3/TRBV12-4 ASLPSGSPREQF
TRBJ2-7 - TRBV10-3 AISESRQSYEQY
TRBJ2-5 - TRBV6-2/TRBV6-3 ASRERGRYQETQY
TRBJ1-2 - TRBV10-3 AISESRDNSYNYGYT
TRBJ2-5 - TRBV20-1 SAGTSSETQY
TRBJ2-2 - TRBV7-8 ASSLELAGIRELF